This is a list of T cell receptor beta chains from one sample in a study of blood T cell repertoires in COVID-19. Data came from immunoSEQ multiplex PCR; TCRdb stores just in-frame clones and leaves some out. The profile covers about 160,000 clones, with 70% to 90% appearing a single time and approximately 6% taken by the ten largest. The material sequenced was PBMCs or T cells enriched from blood (not recorded which). The receptor set was obtained from a man aged 40-50 years who had recovered from COVID-19. The CDR3 runs from the conserved cysteine through the conserved F or W. D genes are given only for firm matches. Size is omitted from some rows. Given values are once, few, many or a class for expanded clones.

j_call clone_size d_call v_call cdr3_aa cdr3_nt
TRBJ1-1 once TRBD1 TRBV2 CASQDRVGTEAFF TGTGCCAGCCAAGACAGGGTGGGCACTGAAGCTTTCTTT
TRBJ2-3 NA TRBD2 TRBV7-6 CASRLSSGGPGTQYF TGTGCCAGCAGACTCTCTAGCGGGGGCCCCGGTACGCAGTATTTT
TRBJ2-7 NA TRBD1 TRBV4-1 CASSPNPTGAAYEQYF TGCGCCAGCAGCCCCAATCCGACAGGGGCGGCCTACGAGCAGTACTTC
TRBJ1-6 NA NA TRBV30 CAWRADQGGNSPLHF TGTGCCTGGAGAGCCGACCAGGGTGGTAATTCACCCCTCCACTTT
TRBJ1-5 NA NA TRBV9 CASSVGQGNQPQHF TGTGCCAGCAGCGTAGGACAGGGCAATCAGCCCCAGCATTTT
TRBJ1-2 NA TRBD1 TRBV5-1 CASSETGDGYTF TGCGCCAGCAGCGAGACAGGGGATGGCTACACCTTC
TRBJ1-2 NA NA TRBV14 CASSLNGGVYGYTF TGTGCCAGCAGCCTAAACGGGGGGGTTTATGGCTACACCTTC
TRBJ2-3 NA TRBD1 TRBV11-2 CASSSDRYSTDTQYF TGTGCCAGCAGCTCGGACAGGTATAGCACAGATACGCAGTATTTT
TRBJ2-5 NA NA TRBV6-5 CASTEWSGETQYF TGTGCCAGCACCGAGTGGAGTGGAGAGACCCAGTACTTC
TRBJ1-6 NA NA TRBV5-5 CASSRRLPGVNSPLHF TGTGCCAGCAGCCGCCGATTACCAGGTGTTAATTCACCCCTCCACTTT
TRBJ1-5 NA NA TRBV10-3 CAISLDDRPNQPQHF TGTGCCATCAGTCTTGATGACAGACCCAATCAGCCCCAGCATTTT
TRBJ2-3 many TRBD2 TRBV9 CASSVGSGGATTTDTQYF TGTGCCAGCAGCGTAGGTAGCGGGGGGGCGACAACCACAGATACGCAGTATTTT
TRBJ1-2 NA TRBD1 TRBV19 CASSIGQGIISGYTF TGTGCCAGTAGTATCGGACAGGGGATTATAAGCGGCTACACCTTC
TRBJ1-4 NA TRBD1 TRBV6-6 CASSLQTGGGEKLFF TGTGCCAGCAGTCTTCAGACAGGGGGTGGCGAAAAACTGTTTTTT